The 32 T cell receptor beta chains listed next were all sequenced from one sample in a study of CD8 T cells in Susac syndrome. Random hexamers were used to reverse transcribe an amount of about 0.45 to 1 ug RNA. TCRdb re-called the immunoSEQ multiplex PCR reads with MiXCR, one entry per CDR3 protein. The repertoire holds 150,000 to 200,000 distinct CDR3 sequences, with roughly 93% as singletons. The specimen was CD4+ T cells from PBMCs. The receptor set was obtained from a human donor in good health.

The table lists this clonotype with a count of one. The CDR3 DNA reads TGTGCCAGCAGCCTCGACAGAATGAATGAAAAACTGTTTTTT. Translated: CASSLDRMNEKLFF. The V call is TRBV3-1, the J call TRBJ1-4; D is possibly TRBD1 (5 bases). Germline CDR1 and CDR2: LGHDT and YNNKEL (reference sequence). The CDR3 is made up of 14 amino acids. The V end lost 4 bases, the J end lost 5 bases, and 11 bases lay between the germline ends.

V and J are TRBV3-1 and TRBJ1-1; TRBD1 agrees at 8 bases. This CDR3 has 14 residues. After removal of 1 base from V and 4 bases from J, the junction contained 2 bases not matched to a gene. Per germline, CDR1 LGHDT and CDR2 YNNKEL (reference sequence). The CDR3, as DNA: TGTGCCAGCAGCCAAGGGACAGGGAGCACTGAAGCTTTCTTT. Protein: CASSQGTGSTEAFF.

V is TRBV5-1 and J is TRBJ2-1; 11 bases are a match to TRBD2. This CDR3 has 15 residues. CDR1 is SGHRS, CDR2 YFSETQ, per germline. J was trimmed by 9 bases and V by 0 bases; bases with no gene match: 5. CDR3 sequence reads: CASSLAASGGSEQFF. CDR3 nucleotides: TGCGCCAGCAGCTTGGCCGCTAGCGGGGGGAGTGAGCAGTTCTTC.

J is TRBJ2-1 and V is TRBV4-1, with TRBD1 identical over 7 bases. With V trimmed by 1 base and J by 4 bases, 7 bases remained unmatched. The CDR3 is 16 residues long. Germline assignment: CDR1 MGHRA and CDR2 YSYEKL. The CDR3 is CASSQAGTAAYNEQFF. The CDR3 DNA follows: TGCGCCAGCAGCCAAGCGGGGACAGCTGCTTACAATGAGCAGTTCTTC.

This rearrangement joins TRBV4-1 to TRBJ2-1; D remains ambiguous. Trimming removed 1 base at V and 13 bases at J, with 11 bases between. The CDR3 runs to 12 residues. Germline V gives CDR1 MGHRA, CDR2 YSYEKL. The CDR3 reads CASSQGGLHQFF. The CDR3 region has the DNA TGCGCCAGCAGCCAAGGCGGCCTCCATCAGTTCTTC.

The rearrangement links TRBV24-1 to TRBJ2-1; 8 bases are shared with TRBD2. The V gene's germline CDR1 is KGHDR and CDR2 SFDVKD. Trimming took 4 bases from V and 4 from J; bases not matched to a gene: 14. The CDR3 sequence is 18 residues long. CDR3 nucleotide sequence: TGTGCCACCAGTGACCCGGGGGGGCAGGGGCGCCCGTACAATGAGCAGTTCTTC. It codes for CATSDPGGQGRPYNEQFF.

V and J are TRBV5-4 and TRBJ2-1; D is perhaps TRBD1 or TRBD2 (6 bases each). V was pared by 0 bases and J by 4 bases, with 17 bases between. Germline CDR1 SGHNT, CDR2 YYREEE (reference sequence). The CDR3 is made up of 17 amino acids. This CDR3 reads CASSLDSMGAGYNEQFF. Written as DNA, the CDR3 is TGTGCCAGCAGCTTGGATTCCATGGGGGCGGGGTACAATGAGCAGTTCTTC.

The V gene is TRBV10-3, the J gene TRBJ2-7, with D possibly TRBD2 on 6 matching bases. Trimming removed 8 bases at V and 0 bases at J, with 17 bases between. Germline V CDR1 and CDR2: ENHRY, SYGVKD. The CDR3 loop spans 15 amino acids. The CDR3 protein is CAIGESAGISYEQYF. The CDR3 DNA sequence: TGTGCCATCGGAGAGTCGGCGGGAATCTCCTACGAGCAGTACTTC.

V gene TRBV6-1 combines with J gene TRBJ1-5; tentatively, D is TRBD1 (5 bases). Germline V gives CDR1 MNHNS, CDR2 SASEGT. V lost 2 bases to trimming and J lost 7 bases, with 15 bases between them. The CDR3 is made up of 15 amino acids. DNA for the CDR3: TGTGCCAGCAGTGAACGATCAGGGATCGGGCAGCCCCAGCATTTT. As protein: CASSERSGIGQPQHF.

A few counts support this clonotype. The chain is built from TRBV5-1 and TRBJ2-6; tentatively, D is TRBD2 (6 bases). Trimming pared 6 bases from V and 0 bases from J, leaving 28 bases between. The CDR3 runs 21 residues. Germline CDR1 is SGHRS and CDR2 is YFSETQ. The chain's CDR3 is CASKGVERWRGSVSGANVLTF. CDR3 DNA: TGCGCCAGCAAGGGAGTTGAGCGGTGGCGGGGTTCGGTCTCTGGGGCCAACGTCCTGACTTTC. The full variable domain, in which reference TRBV5-1 and TRBJ2-6 provide the parts outside the CDR3, is KAGVTQTPRYLIKTRGQQVTLSCSPISGHRSVSWYQQTPGQGLQFLFEYFSETQRNKGNFPGRFSGRQFSNSRSEMNVSTLELGDSALYLCASKGVERWRGSVSGANVLTFGAGSRLTVL.

This chain connects TRBV3-1 to TRBJ1-5, with a weak D call TRBD1 (5 bases). This CDR3 spans 13 amino acids. V was pared by 3 bases and J by 6 bases, with 9 bases between. The germline V gene encodes CDR1 LGHDT and CDR2 YNNKEL (reference sequence). The CDR3 sequence is CASSQAGLQPQHF. The CDR3 nucleotides are TGTGCCAGCAGCCAGGCGGGGCTTCAGCCCCAGCATTTT. The full variable domain, with the rest looked up from reference TRBV3-1 and TRBJ1-5, is DTAVSQTPKYLVTQMGNDKSIKCEQNLGHDTMYWYKQDSKKFLKIMFSYNNKELIINETVPNRFSPKSPDKAHLNLHINSLELGDSAVYFCASSQAGLQPQHFGDGTRLSIL.

This clonotype was observed a single time. This chain connects TRBV29-1 to TRBJ2-2; a weak D match, TRBD2 (6 bases). Germline CDR1 and CDR2: SQVTM and ANQGSEA. V lost 5 bases to trimming and J lost 6 bases, with 10 bases between them. This CDR3 has 12 amino acids. CDR3 DNA: TGCAGCGTTTCAGGGAGGCCCGGGGAGCTGTTTTTT. It codes for CSVSGRPGELFF.

The gene calls are TRBV12-3 or TRBV12-4 and TRBJ2-2; tentative D call: TRBD1 (6 bases). The CDR3 spans 15 residues. Trimming took off 5 bases at V and 3 bases at J, with 13 bases between the two ends. The CDR3 nucleotides read TGTGCCAGCAGTCCCGACAGGTCGTACACCGGGGAGCTGTTTTTT. This codes for CASSPDRSYTGELFF.

V and J are TRBV10-3 and TRBJ1-5; TRBD1 matches at 8 bases. The CDR3 extends over 14 amino acids. The ends lost 10 bases at V and 7 bases at J; junction bases unmatched: 12. In germline, CDR1 is ENHRY, CDR2 SYGVKD. The CDR3 spells CATETDRGRQPQHF. In DNA, the CDR3 is TGTGCCACAGAGACCGACAGGGGCCGACAGCCCCAGCATTTT.

V usage is TRBV4-2 and J usage is TRBJ1-2, with D possibly being TRBD1 (5 bases). Trimming shortened V by 0 bases and J by 8 bases, and 22 bases separated the two germline ends. Germline assignment: CDR1 LGHNA and CDR2 YNFKEQ. This CDR3 is built from 17 residues. The CDR3 coding sequence is TGTGCCAGCAGCCAAGATCTAGAGCAGGGAAGGCGAGAAGGCTACACCTTC. It specifies CASSQDLEQGRREGYTF.

The chain has TRBV5-1 and TRBJ1-1; D unclear. The CDR3 length is 13 residues. Trimming removed 1 base at V and 3 bases at J, with 7 bases between. In germline, CDR1 is SGHRS, CDR2 YFSETQ. The CDR3 nucleotides are TGCGCCAGCAGCTTGAAGGGTGACACTGAAGCTTTCTTT. Translated: CASSLKGDTEAFF.

This clonotype was seen a few times. This chain uses TRBV7-6 with TRBJ2-5; no firm D call. This CDR3 has 12 amino acids. Per germline, CDR1 SGHVS and CDR2 FNYEAQ. The V gene lost 1 base and the J gene lost 4 bases, with 4 bases spanning the gap. CDR3 nucleotide sequence: TGTGCCAGCAGCTTAGACTTAGAGACCCAGTACTTC. It codes for CASSLDLETQYF.

The rearrangement joins TRBV20-1 to TRBJ1-2; D uncertain. The CDR3 loop spans 11 amino acids. Trimming removed 6 bases at V and 6 bases at J, with 11 bases between. Germline CDR1 reads DFQATT; CDR2 reads SNEGSKA (reference sequence). The CDR3, as DNA: TGCAGTGCCCTTTCTGAGGATGGCTACACCTTC. This codes for CSALSEDGYTF.

The chain employs TRBV20-1 and TRBJ1-1; the D gene is possibly TRBD1 (5 bases). The CDR3 runs to 14 residues. Trimming took 0 bases from V and 1 from J, leaving 9 bases between them. The germline CDR1 and CDR2 sequences are DFQATT and SNEGSKA (reference sequence). The CDR3 region is CSARDLDRNTEAFF. In DNA, the CDR3 is TGCAGTGCTAGAGATTTAGACAGGAACACTGAAGCTTTCTTT.

The V and J genes are TRBV29-1 and TRBJ1-3, with D tentatively TRBD1 (5 bases). The V end was cut by 6 bases, the J end by 1 base, with 13 bases between. CDR1 and CDR2 from the germline V gene are SQVTM and ANQGSEA. This CDR3 region has 14 residues. CDR3 region: CSVQGVESGNTIYF. CDR3 nucleotide sequence: TGCAGCGTGCAGGGTGTCGAGTCTGGAAACACCATATATTTT.

Comment on this clonotype: Compared with germline, one end of the junction differs, possibly owing to a read error. V and J are TRBV5-1 and TRBJ1-1; no definite D call. This CDR3 has 16 amino acids. CDR1 and CDR2 from the germline V gene are SGHRS and YFSETQ. This chain's CDR3 is CAGSLKAENPNTEAFF. The CDR3 bases are TGCGCCGGCAGCTTGAAGGCCGAAAATCCGAACACTGAAGCTTTCTTT.

The J gene is TRBJ1-2, the V gene TRBV7-2; 9 bases map to TRBD1. With 5 bases clipped from V and 7 bases from J, the junction kept 8 bases outside the gene matches. Germline assignment: CDR1 SGHTA and CDR2 FQGNSA. The CDR3 is 14 residues long. CDR3 sequence (DNA): TGTGCCAGCAGCCTAATGGGACAGGGAGGTGGCTACACCTTC. Amino acid sequence: CASSLMGQGGGYTF.

The chain is built from TRBV12-3 or TRBV12-4 and TRBJ2-7; no definite D call. The CDR3 contains 13 residues. V gave up 1 base and J gave up 2 bases, with 6 bases separating them. The CDR3 spells CASSLGGTYEQYF. CDR3 bases: TGTGCCAGCAGTTTAGGGGGTACCTACGAGCAGTACTTC.

The chain uses TRBV3-1 and TRBJ2-3; D gene unclear. CDR1 and CDR2 (germline): LGHDT, YNNKEL (reference sequence). The CDR3 has 13 residues. Trimming cost V 4 bases and J 3 bases, with 8 bases left between them. This CDR3 is CASSPTMTDTQYF. CDR3 DNA sequence: TGTGCCAGCAGCCCAACAATGACAGATACGCAGTATTTT.

The rearrangement links TRBV27 to TRBJ2-7, with D possibly called TRBD1 or TRBD2 (5 bases each). This CDR3 comprises 14 residues. The germline V gene has CDR1 MNHEY and CDR2 SMNVEV (reference sequence). V lost 4 bases and J 2 bases, leaving 12 bases between the germline ends. The CDR3 sequence is CASSSGDGPYEQYF. The CDR3 DNA reads TGTGCCAGCAGTTCCGGGGACGGACCCTACGAGCAGTACTTC.

This chain links TRBV14 with TRBJ1-2; TRBD1 is a possible D gene (5 bases). V was cut by 1 base and J by 10 bases, with 13 bases left in between. The CDR3 spans 13 residues. Germline CDR1 reads SGHDN; CDR2 reads FVKESK. The CDR3 bases are TGTGCCAGCAGCCAAGGACTGCAGGGTGACTACACCTTC. Translated, it gives CASSQGLQGDYTF.

The chain employs TRBV5-1 and TRBJ1-2; TRBD1 matches 7 bases. With 1 base clipped from V and 4 bases from J, the junction kept 1 base outside the gene matches. Germline V gene data show CDR1 as SGHRS and CDR2 as YFSETQ. The CDR3 loop spans 13 amino acids. For the CDR3, the DNA is TGCGCCAGCAGCTTGTCAGGGGGCTATGGCTACACCTTC. Translating it yields CASSLSGGYGYTF. The full variable domain, in which reference TRBV5-1 and TRBJ1-2 provide the parts outside the CDR3, is KAGVTQTPRYLIKTRGQQVTLSCSPISGHRSVSWYQQTPGQGLQFLFEYFSETQRNKGNFPGRFSGRQFSNSRSEMNVSTLELGDSALYLCASSLSGGYGYTFGSGTRLTVV.

The DNA for the CDR3 is TGTGCCAGCAGGAGTCAGGGGATGGAGCAGTACTTC. Its translation is CASRSQGMEQYF. The V and J genes are TRBV25-1 and TRBJ2-7; a possible D gene is TRBD1 (6 bases). The CDR3 loop spans 12 amino acids. CDR1 is MGHDK, CDR2 SYGVNS, per germline. The V end was cut by 6 bases, the J end by 7 bases, with 13 bases between.

V and J are TRBV7-9 and TRBJ2-1, with D possibly TRBD2 on 6 matching bases. V was trimmed by 2 bases and J by 15 bases, leaving 11 bases between them. CDR1 and CDR2 from the germline V gene are SEHNR and FQNEAQ (reference sequence). The CDR3 has 11 amino acids. In DNA form, the CDR3 reads TGTGCCAGCAGCTTAAGGGTAGCGGTGTTCTTC. Translated, it gives CASSLRVAVFF.

This clonotype was seen once. CDR3 protein: CATSDSSGANVLTF. CDR3 nucleotides: TGTGCCACCAGTGATAGCTCTGGGGCCAACGTCCTGACTTTC. The chain is built from TRBV24-1 and TRBJ2-6, with unresolved D. Germline lookup yields CDR1 KGHDR and CDR2 SFDVKD. The CDR3 is 14 amino acids. The germline V and J ends were trimmed by 3 bases and 0 bases, with 2 bases remaining between them.

The J gene is TRBJ1-1, the V gene TRBV20-1, with 7 bases aligning to TRBD1. The V and J ends lost 4 bases and 1 base, in that order; junction bases with no gene match: 6. The CDR3 spans 14 residues. CDR1 DFQATT and CDR2 SNEGSKA come from the germline V gene (reference sequence). In nucleotides, the CDR3 is TGCAGTGCTAAAGGGGGCTCTGGGAACACTGAAGCTTTCTTT. Translating gives CSAKGGSGNTEAFF.

The rearrangement uses TRBV29-1 and TRBJ2-3; D may be TRBD1 or TRBD2 (5 bases each). The CDR3 has 13 residues. Germline V gene sequence: CDR1 SQVTM, CDR2 ANQGSEA. Trimming pared 6 bases from V and 0 bases from J, leaving 10 bases between. CDR3 amino acids: CSVWGSSTDTQYF. The CDR3 bases are TGCAGCGTATGGGGGTCCAGCACAGATACGCAGTATTTT.